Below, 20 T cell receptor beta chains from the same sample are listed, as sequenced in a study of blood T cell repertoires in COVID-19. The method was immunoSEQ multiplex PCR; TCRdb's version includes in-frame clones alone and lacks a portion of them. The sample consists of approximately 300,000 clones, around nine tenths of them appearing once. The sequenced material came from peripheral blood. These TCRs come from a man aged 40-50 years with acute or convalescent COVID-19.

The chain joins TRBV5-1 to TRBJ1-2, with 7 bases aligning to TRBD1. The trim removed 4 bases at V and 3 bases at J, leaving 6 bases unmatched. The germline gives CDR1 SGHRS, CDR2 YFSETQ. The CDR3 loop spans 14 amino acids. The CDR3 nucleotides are TGCGCCAGCAGCCCAGGGGGAGAGGACTATGGCTACACCTTC. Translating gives CASSPGGEDYGYTF.

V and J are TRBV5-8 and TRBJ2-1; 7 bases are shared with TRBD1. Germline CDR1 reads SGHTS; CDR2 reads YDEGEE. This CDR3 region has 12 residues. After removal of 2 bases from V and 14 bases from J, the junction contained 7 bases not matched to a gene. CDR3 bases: TGTGCCAGCAGCTTTCGGCCGGGACAGAAGTTCTTC. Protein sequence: CASSFRPGQKFF.

The CDR3 region has the DNA TGTGCCAGCAGTTACGGGGGGATGGCAGATACGCAGTATTTT. Translation gives CASSYGGMADTQYF. The gene calls are TRBV6-5 and TRBJ2-3; a possible D gene is TRBD2 (6 bases). Germline CDR1 and CDR2: MNHEY and SVGAGI. V shed 2 bases and J shed 4 bases, with 10 bases lying between them. CDR3 length: 14 amino acids.

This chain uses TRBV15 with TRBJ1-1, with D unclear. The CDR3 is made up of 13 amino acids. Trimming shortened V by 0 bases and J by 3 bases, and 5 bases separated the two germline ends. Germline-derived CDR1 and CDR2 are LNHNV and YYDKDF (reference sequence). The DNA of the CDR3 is TGTGCCACCAGCAGAGACCTAGACACTGAAGCTTTCTTT. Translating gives CATSRDLDTEAFF. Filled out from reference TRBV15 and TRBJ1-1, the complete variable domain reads DAMVIQNPRYQVTQFGKPVTLSCSQTLNHNVMYWYQQKSSQAPKLLFHYYDKDFNNEADTPDNFQSRRPNTSFCFLDIRSPGLGDTAMYLCATSRDLDTEAFFGQGTRLTVV.

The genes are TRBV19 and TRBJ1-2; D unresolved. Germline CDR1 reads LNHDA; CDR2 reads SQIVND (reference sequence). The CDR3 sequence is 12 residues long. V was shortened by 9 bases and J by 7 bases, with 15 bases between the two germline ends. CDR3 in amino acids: CASQQKPGGYTF. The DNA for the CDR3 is TGTGCCAGCCAGCAAAAACCAGGTGGCTACACCTTC.

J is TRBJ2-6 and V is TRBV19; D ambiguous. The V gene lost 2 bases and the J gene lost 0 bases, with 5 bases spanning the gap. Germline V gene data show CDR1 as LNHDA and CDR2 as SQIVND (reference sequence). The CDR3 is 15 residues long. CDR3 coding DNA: TGTGCCAGTAGTATACCGCGCTCTGGGGCCAACGTCCTGACTTTC. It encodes CASSIPRSGANVLTF.

As DNA, the CDR3 is TGTGCCAGCAGCTTAGGGCGGGCGAAGATAGATACGCAGTATTTT. It translates to CASSLGRAKIDTQYF. The V and J genes are TRBV11-3 and TRBJ2-3; D might be TRBD2 (5 bases). The length of the CDR3 is 15 residues. The germline V and J ends were trimmed by 1 base and 5 bases, with 13 bases remaining between them. CDR1 is SGHNT and CDR2 is YENEEA in the germline V gene.

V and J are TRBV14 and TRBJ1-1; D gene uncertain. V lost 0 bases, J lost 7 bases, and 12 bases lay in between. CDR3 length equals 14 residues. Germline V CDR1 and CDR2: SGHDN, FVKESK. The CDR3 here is CASSQEFWQDEAFF. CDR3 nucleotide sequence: TGTGCCAGCAGCCAAGAATTTTGGCAGGATGAAGCTTTCTTT.

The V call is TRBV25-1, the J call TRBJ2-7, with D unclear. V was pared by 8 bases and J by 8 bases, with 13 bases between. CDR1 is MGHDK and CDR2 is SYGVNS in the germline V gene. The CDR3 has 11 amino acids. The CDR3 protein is CASGEVRKQYF. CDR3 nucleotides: TGTGCCAGCGGAGAAGTTAGAAAGCAGTACTTC.

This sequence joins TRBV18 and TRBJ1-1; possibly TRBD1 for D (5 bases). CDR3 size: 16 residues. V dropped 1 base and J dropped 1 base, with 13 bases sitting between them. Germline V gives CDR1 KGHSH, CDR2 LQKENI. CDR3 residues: CASSPQVGHQNTEAFF. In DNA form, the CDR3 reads TGTGCCAGCTCACCACAAGTTGGACATCAGAACACTGAAGCTTTCTTT.

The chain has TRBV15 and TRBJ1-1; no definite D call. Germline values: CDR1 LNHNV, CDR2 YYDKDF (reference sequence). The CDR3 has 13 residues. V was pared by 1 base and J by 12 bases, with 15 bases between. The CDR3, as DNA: TGTGCCACCAGCAGAGGCAGATTGGCCGTATCTTTCTTT. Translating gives CATSRGRLAVSFF.

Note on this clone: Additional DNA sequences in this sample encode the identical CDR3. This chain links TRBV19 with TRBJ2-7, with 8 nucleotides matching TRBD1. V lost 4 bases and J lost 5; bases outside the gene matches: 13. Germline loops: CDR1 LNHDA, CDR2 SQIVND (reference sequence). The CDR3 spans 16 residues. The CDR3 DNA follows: TGTGCCAGTAGTACCTCTTCAGACAGGGGTCGCAACGAGCAGTACTTC. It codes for CASSTSSDRGRNEQYF.

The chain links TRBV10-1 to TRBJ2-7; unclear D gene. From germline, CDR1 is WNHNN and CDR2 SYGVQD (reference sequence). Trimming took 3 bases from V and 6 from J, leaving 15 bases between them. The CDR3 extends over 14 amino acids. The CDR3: CASSDPTTPFEQYF. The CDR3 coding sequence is TGCGCCAGCAGTGACCCTACTACTCCGTTCGAGCAGTACTTC.

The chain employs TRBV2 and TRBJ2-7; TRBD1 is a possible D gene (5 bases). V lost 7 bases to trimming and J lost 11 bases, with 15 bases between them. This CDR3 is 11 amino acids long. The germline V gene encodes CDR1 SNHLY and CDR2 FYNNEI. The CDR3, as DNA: TGTGCCAGCATTCTAAGGGGTCTGGAGTACTTC. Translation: CASILRGLEYF.

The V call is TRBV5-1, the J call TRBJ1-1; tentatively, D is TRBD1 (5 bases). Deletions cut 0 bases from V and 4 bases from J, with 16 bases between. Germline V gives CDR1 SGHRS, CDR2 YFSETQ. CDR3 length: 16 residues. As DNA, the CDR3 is TGCGCCAGCAGCTTGGAATGGTTAAGGGGTAGCACTGAAGCTTTCTTT. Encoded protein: CASSLEWLRGSTEAFF.

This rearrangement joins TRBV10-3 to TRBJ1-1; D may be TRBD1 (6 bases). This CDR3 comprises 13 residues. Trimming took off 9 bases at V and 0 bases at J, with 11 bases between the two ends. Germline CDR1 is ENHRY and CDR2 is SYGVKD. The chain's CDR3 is CAISGHLNTEAFF. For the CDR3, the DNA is TGTGCCATTTCGGGACACCTGAACACTGAAGCTTTCTTT.

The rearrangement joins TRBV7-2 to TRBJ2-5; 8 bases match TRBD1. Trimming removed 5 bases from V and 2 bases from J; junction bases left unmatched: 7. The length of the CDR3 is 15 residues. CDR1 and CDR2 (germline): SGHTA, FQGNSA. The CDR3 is CASSASGTGQETQYF. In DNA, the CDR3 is TGTGCCAGCAGCGCCTCCGGGACAGGACAAGAGACCCAGTACTTC.

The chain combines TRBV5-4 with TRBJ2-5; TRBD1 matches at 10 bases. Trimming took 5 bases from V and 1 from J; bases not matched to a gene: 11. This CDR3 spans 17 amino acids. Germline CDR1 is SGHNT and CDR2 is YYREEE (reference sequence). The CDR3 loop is CASSAMGTGAIQETQYF. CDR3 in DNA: TGTGCCAGCAGTGCGATGGGGACAGGGGCAATCCAAGAGACCCAGTACTTC.

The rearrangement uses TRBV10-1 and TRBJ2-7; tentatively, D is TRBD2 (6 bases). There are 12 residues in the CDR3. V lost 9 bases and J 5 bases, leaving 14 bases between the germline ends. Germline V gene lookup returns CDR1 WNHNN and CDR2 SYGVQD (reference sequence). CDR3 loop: CAREGLPDEQYF. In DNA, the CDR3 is TGCGCCAGGGAGGGGCTCCCGGACGAGCAGTACTTC.

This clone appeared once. The CDR3 bases are TGTGCCAGCAGCGCTCTTACAGGGGAACATCAAGGCTACACCTTC. Encoded protein: CASSALTGEHQGYTF. This sequence joins TRBV2 and TRBJ1-2; the match to TRBD1 covers 7 bases. The V gene end was trimmed by 6 bases and the J gene end by 8 bases; junction bases not matched to a gene: 15. The CDR3 extends over 15 amino acids. The germline V gene encodes CDR1 SNHLY and CDR2 FYNNEI. Looking up the rest from reference TRBV2 and TRBJ1-2 gives the full variable domain: EPEVTQTPSHQVTQMGQEVILRCVPISNHLYFYWYRQILGQKVEFLVSFYNNEISEKSEIFDDQFSVERPDGSNFTLKIRSTKLEDSAMYFCASSALTGEHQGYTFGSGTRLTVV.